The next 9 T cell receptor beta chains were all read from a single sample in a study of T-cell reconstitution after alpha-beta-depleted transplantation in children. TCRbeta library preparation incorporated unique molecular identifiers. TCRdb analysed the PCR reads with MiXCR anew, one entry per CDR3 protein. The data show 900,000 or so distinct CDR3 sequences, roughly 15% seen once. Sequencing was performed on PBMCs, mostly from graft donor cells, taken 360 days after TCRalphabeta/CD19-depleted stem cell transplant. The receptor source for this set is a male patient younger than 18 who had a stem cell transplant for acute lymphoblastic leukemia, so the T cells may come from the graft donor.

This clonotype came up a few times. The chain has TRBV6-1 and TRBJ2-1; TRBD1 matches at 7 bases. V lost 6 bases, J lost 0 bases, and 5 bases stayed unmatched. The CDR3 length is 15 residues. The germline V gene has CDR1 MNHNS and CDR2 SASEGT. CDR3 bases: TGTGCCAGCAGAGGGGACAGCTTCTCCTACAATGAGCAGTTCTTC. It is translated as CASRGDSFSYNEQFF.

Comments on this clonotype: Being one base from a much bigger clone, this may be a read error. This chain connects TRBV7-3 to TRBJ2-1; 12 bases agree with TRBD2. The CDR3 runs to 15 residues. V dropped 2 bases and J dropped 5; count of bases not matched to a gene: 1. Germline CDR1 and CDR2: SGHTA and FQGTGA. The DNA for the CDR3 is TGTGCCAGCAGCTTACTAGCGGGAGGGCACAATGAGCAGTTCTTC. It codes for CASSLLAGGHNEQFF.

The sample holds a few counts of this clonotype. This sequence joins TRBV29-1 and TRBJ1-1; D ambiguous. This CDR3 has 14 amino acids. The ends were cut back, 5 bases at V and 0 bases at J, with 13 bases in the middle. Germline V gene data show CDR1 as SQVTM and CDR2 as ANQGSEA. The CDR3: CSVYRNNMNTEAFF. The CDR3 coding sequence is TGCAGCGTTTACAGAAATAATATGAACACTGAAGCTTTCTTT.

The rearrangement joins TRBV3-1 to TRBJ2-5, with D possibly being TRBD2 (6 bases). CDR3 length: 15 residues. Germline V gene lookup returns CDR1 LGHDT and CDR2 YNNKEL (reference sequence). Trimming cost V 5 bases and J 4 bases, with 17 bases left between them. This chain's CDR3 is CASSLGGDLGETQYF. CDR3 nucleotides: TGTGCCAGCAGCTTAGGAGGGGATTTGGGAGAGACCCAGTACTTC.

The chain's CDR3 is CASSQVLGEDTSTDTQYF. The DNA for the CDR3 is TGTGCCAGCAGCCAAGTACTGGGGGAGGATACTAGCACAGATACGCAGTATTTT. The V and J genes are TRBV14 and TRBJ2-3, with D possibly TRBD2 on 6 matching bases. Trimming pared 1 base from V and 0 bases from J, leaving 17 bases between. Germline values: CDR1 SGHDN, CDR2 FVKESK. CDR3 length: 18 residues.

In this sample, this clonotype turned up a few times. This sequence joins TRBV7-7 and TRBJ2-1; 7 bases match TRBD2. V gave up 6 bases and J gave up 3 bases; unmatched junction bases: 11. This CDR3 region has 16 residues. Per the germline V gene, CDR1 is SSHAT and CDR2 is FNYEAQ (reference sequence). The CDR3 DNA is TGTGCCAGCAGTCCCCCCCTACTAGCGCGCTACAATGAGCAGTTCTTC. This encodes CASSPPLLARYNEQFF.

The V call is TRBV6-2 or TRBV6-3, the J call TRBJ2-3, with 13 bases that match TRBD2. The CDR3 contains 16 residues. V was pared by 6 bases and J by 0 bases, with 3 bases of the junction left unmatched. CDR1 MNHEY and CDR2 SVGEGT come from the germline V gene. CDR3 sequence (DNA): TGTGCCAGCAGAGGACTAGCGGGAGTCAGCACAGATACGCAGTATTTT. It specifies CASRGLAGVSTDTQYF.

V usage is TRBV4-1 and J usage is TRBJ1-2; D is unresolved. The CDR3 has 14 amino acids. The V gene lost 1 base and the J gene lost 6 bases, with 12 bases spanning the gap. CDR1 and CDR2 from the germline V gene are MGHRA and YSYEKL. The CDR3 protein is CASSQVITGHGYTF. The CDR3 nucleotides read TGCGCCAGCAGCCAAGTAATAACCGGGCATGGCTACACCTTC.

As to this clonotype: A much larger clone is a single base away; this may be a read error. J is TRBJ2-7 and V is TRBV28; TRBD2 aligns across 8 bases. With V trimmed by 3 bases and J by 2 bases, 3 bases remained unmatched. The CDR3 loop spans 14 amino acids. Germline values: CDR1 MDHEN, CDR2 SYDVKM. CDR3 DNA sequence: TGTGCCAGCAGTTTCGGCGGGAGGACCTACGAGCAGTACTTC. As protein: CASSFGGRTYEQYF.